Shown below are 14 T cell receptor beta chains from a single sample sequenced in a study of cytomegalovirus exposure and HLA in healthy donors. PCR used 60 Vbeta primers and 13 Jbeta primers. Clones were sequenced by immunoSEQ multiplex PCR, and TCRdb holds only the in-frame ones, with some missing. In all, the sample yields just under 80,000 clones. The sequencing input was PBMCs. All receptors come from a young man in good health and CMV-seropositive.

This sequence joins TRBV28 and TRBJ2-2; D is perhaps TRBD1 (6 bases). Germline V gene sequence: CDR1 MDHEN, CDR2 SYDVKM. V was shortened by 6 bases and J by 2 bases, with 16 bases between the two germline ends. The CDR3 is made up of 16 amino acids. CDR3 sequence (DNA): TGTGCCAGCAGCCTGCCTCTACAGGGCAACACCGGGGAGCTGTTTTTT. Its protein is CASSLPLQGNTGELFF.

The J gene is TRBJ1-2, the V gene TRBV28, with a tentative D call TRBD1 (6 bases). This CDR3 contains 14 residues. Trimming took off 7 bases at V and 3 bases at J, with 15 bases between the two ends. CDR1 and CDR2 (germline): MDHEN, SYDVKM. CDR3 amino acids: CASIDYRVDYGYTF. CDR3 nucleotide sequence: TGTGCCAGCATTGATTACAGGGTCGACTATGGCTACACCTTC.

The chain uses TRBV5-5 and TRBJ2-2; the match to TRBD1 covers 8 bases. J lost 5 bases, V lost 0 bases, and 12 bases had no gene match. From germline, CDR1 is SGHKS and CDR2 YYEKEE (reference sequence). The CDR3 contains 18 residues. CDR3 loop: CASSLGQGAGMRTGELFF. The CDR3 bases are TGTGCCAGCAGCTTGGGCCAGGGGGCTGGTATGAGGACCGGGGAGCTGTTTTTT.

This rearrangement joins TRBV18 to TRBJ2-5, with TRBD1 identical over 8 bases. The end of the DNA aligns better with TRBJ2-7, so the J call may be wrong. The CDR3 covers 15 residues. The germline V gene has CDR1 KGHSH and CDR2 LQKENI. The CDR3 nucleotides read TGTGCCAGCTCACCCCCAAGGACAGGGACGTACGAGCAGTACTTC. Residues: CASSPPRTGTYEQYF.

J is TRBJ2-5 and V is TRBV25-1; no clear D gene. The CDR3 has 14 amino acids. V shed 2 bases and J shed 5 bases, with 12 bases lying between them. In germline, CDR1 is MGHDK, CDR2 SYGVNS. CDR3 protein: CASSERRERETQYF. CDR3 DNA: TGTGCCAGCAGTGAAAGGAGAGAGAGGGAGACCCAGTACTTC.

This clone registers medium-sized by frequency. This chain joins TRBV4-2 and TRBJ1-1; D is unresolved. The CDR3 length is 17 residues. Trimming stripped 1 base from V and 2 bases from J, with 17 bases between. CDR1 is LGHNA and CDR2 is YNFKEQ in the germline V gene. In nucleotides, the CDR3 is TGTGCCAGCAGCCAAGCCCGGTGGGAAGGGAGAAACACTGAAGCTTTCTTT. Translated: CASSQARWEGRNTEAFF.

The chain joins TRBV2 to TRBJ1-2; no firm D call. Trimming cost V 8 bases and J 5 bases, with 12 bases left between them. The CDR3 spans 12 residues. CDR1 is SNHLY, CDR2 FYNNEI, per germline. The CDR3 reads CASVEGGYGYTF. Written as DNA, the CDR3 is TGTGCCAGCGTCGAGGGCGGGTATGGCTACACCTTC.

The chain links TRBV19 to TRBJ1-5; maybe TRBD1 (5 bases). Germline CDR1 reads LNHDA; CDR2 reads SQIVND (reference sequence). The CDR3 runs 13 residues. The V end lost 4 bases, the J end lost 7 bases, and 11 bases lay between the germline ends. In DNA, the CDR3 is TGTGCCAGTAGTAGCAGGGTAGGACAGCCCCAGCATTTT. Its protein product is CASSSRVGQPQHF.

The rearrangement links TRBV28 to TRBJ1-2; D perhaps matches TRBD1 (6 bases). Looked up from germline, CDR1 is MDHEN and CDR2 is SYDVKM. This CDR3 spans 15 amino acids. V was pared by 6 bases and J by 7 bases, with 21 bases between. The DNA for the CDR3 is TGTGCCAGCAGACAGAAGGGGGGGGGCGCGGGTGGCTACACCTTC. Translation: CASRQKGGGAGGYTF.

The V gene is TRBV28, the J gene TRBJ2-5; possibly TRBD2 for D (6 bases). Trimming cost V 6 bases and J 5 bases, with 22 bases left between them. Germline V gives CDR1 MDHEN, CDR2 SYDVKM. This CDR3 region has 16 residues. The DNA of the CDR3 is TGTGCCAGCAGAACAGAGAGTAGGGGCGGAGGGGAGACCCAGTACTTC. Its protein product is CASRTESRGGGETQYF.

The CDR3 sequence: CASSSGLAGYNEQFF. The CDR3 DNA is TGTGCCAGCAGTTCGGGACTAGCGGGATACAATGAGCAGTTCTTC. The V call is TRBV27, the J call TRBJ2-1, with 13 bases aligning to TRBD2. The CDR3 consists of 15 residues. V lost 4 bases to trimming and J lost 4 bases; unmatched junction nucleotides: 1. Germline V gene sequence: CDR1 MNHEY, CDR2 SMNVEV (reference sequence).

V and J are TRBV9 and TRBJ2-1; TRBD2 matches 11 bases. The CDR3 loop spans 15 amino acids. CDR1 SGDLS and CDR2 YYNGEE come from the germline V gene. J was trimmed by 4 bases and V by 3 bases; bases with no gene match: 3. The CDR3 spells CASSARLAGYNEQFF. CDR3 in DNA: TGTGCCAGCAGCGCGCGACTAGCGGGATACAATGAGCAGTTCTTC.

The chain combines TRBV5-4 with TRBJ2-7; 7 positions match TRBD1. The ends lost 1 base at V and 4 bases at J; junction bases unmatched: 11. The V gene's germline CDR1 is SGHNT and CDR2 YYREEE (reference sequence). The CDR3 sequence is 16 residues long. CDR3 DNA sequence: TGTGCCAGCAGCTTGCCTCGGGCAGGGGGAAAATACGAGCAGTACTTC. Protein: CASSLPRAGGKYEQYF.

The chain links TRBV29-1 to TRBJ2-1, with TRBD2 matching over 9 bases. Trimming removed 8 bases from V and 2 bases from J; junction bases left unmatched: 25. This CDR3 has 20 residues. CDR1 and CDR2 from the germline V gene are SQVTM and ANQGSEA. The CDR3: CSLQGGVTSGHTAPYNEQFF. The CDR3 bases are TGCAGCCTTCAGGGGGGGGTTACTAGCGGGCACACTGCCCCCTACAATGAGCAGTTCTTC.